This record looks at one T cell receptor beta chain sequence and its context. Its recognized antigen is unknown. Base qualities are missing; no much larger clone stands one base away. The library was built by means of the immunoSEQ multiplex PCR assay. In most patients, genomic DNA was isolated using the Qiagen DNeasy Blood and Tissue Kit and sent frozen to Adaptive Biotechnologies for TCR sequencing. High-throughput TCR-beta CDR3 sequencing of genomic DNA from most patients was performed by Adaptive Biotechnologies. The authors' pipeline ran thus. Adaptive's ImmunoSEQ software supplied the TCR sequencing data for around 17 patients, while MiXCR and VDJtools were used to process a few other patients. To correct CD4 versus CD8 sorting errors, any sequence found in both subsets at a frequency ratio below 5:1 was removed. CDR3 nucleotide sequences shared between donor and recipient were removed because their origin could not be assigned. To count as alloreactive, a clone needed at least 2-fold expansion over unstimulated cells and a minimum CFSE-low frequency of 0.002% (template counts) or 0.001% (read counts). Clones were considered mappable if detected in sequenced pre-transplant spleen, lymph node, or MLR CFSE-low populations of the donor or recipient. Cumulative frequency of alloreactive clones was calculated as a percentage of all sequences weighted by copy number. TCRdb provides this immuneACCESS table in a form limited to in-frame rearrangements. Some clones are lacking; in checked studies, under half of them reflect an unresolved V gene, and why the rest are absent is not known. The V and J calls and the clone size are those of that table, but D and trimming were determined from the DNA. For this sample the table gives about 73,000 clones, of which around 90% were detected only once. Roughly 4% of the sample is held by the ten biggest clonotypes.

This specimen comes from a study of graft-versus-host responses after intestinal transplantation (dated by TCRdb to 2020 to 2022). Concerning the study at large: The transplants that recipients got were multivisceral, liver-intestinal, or isolated intestinal. Bulk TCR-beta CDR3 sequencing was used to track graft-versus-host and host-versus-graft alloreactive T cell clones in the graft, circulation and bone marrow after intestinal transplantation. A peak of at least 4% donor T cells among recipient peripheral blood mononuclear cells was the definition used for donor T cell macrochimerism. Samples from a few later patients were sequenced in-house on an Illumina MiSeq with MiXCR processing rather than by the commercial service. Alloreactive clones were identified by sequencing pre-transplant mixed lymphocyte reaction products and comparing these products with unstimulated pre-transplant donor and recipient T cells. Every recipient was given anti-thymocyte globulin induction, followed by about 3 years of maintenance tacrolimus and steroids. Of the 20 to 30 intestinal transplant recipients enrolled in the cohort, one of whom was a retransplant, a few patients without pretransplant specimens were excluded. Results the study describes overall, beyond this receptor: In patients with donor T cell macrochimerism, the allografts had high GvH to HvG T cell clonal ratios. GvH clones were found in recipient bone marrow, and some of the GvH clones appeared earlier in ileal mucosa or blood, which is consistent with an intestinal mucosal origin. Early after transplant, peak levels of circulating GvH clones were associated with declines in HvG clones. Conclusions were limited by the relatively low number and heterogeneity of intestinal transplant patients.

This sample's time point label indicates: cells obtained before transplantation from donor or recipient. CD3+CD4+ and CD3+CD8+ populations were FACS-sorted from unstimulated pre-transplant donor and recipient cells taken from spleen or lymph nodes. The CDR3 runs 17 amino acids, cysteine and valine included. CDR3 DNA is the only sequence kept; it has 51 bases, read in frame from the first base. V and J are truncated by 7 bases and 5 bases respectively, leaving an intervening sequence of 27 bases. Per the germline V gene, MDHEN is the CDR1 and SYDVKM is the CDR2. Here the sequenced sample was unstimulated CD8+ T cells sorted from spleen or lymph node cells, taken before transplant. The TCR comes from a human donor who was the organ donor for an intestinal transplant. The rearranged segments are TRBV28 and TRBJ2-7, with a weak D call of TRBD2 (5 bases match). The CDR3 corresponds to CASTTIHGSSSLDEQYV. The nucleotides read TGTGCCAGCACCACCATCCATGGGTCTAGTTCACTAGACGAGCAGTACGTC.